These 20 T cell receptor beta chains were sequenced from one sample in a study of T cells after yellow fever vaccination. Via MiXCR, TCRdb re-called the 5' RACE reads, giving one row per CDR3 protein. The sample comprises some 49,000 distinct CDR3 sequences, more than 6% of which are singletons, and 8.5% to 12% rests with the top ten. The sequenced sample was PBMCs, either bulk or a sorted T-cell subset (CD4+, CD8+, memory, or dextramer-sorted; not recorded which), obtained 45 days after the yellow fever booster vaccination. These receptors were collected from a man aged 25-40 years who received the YFV17D yellow fever vaccine.

The chain links TRBV7-9 to TRBJ2-7, with 8 positions matching TRBD2. The CDR3 consists of 12 residues. J gave up 7 bases and V 4 bases, and 3 bases lay outside the gene matches. The germline gives CDR1 SEHNR, CDR2 FQNEAQ (reference sequence). The CDR3 is CASSWLAGEQYF. The CDR3 coding sequence is TGTGCCAGCAGCTGGTTAGCGGGAGAGCAGTACTTC.

This clonotype turned up a few times. This chain uses TRBV9 with TRBJ1-6; unclear D gene. Trimming pared 4 bases from V and 9 bases from J, leaving 17 bases between. The CDR3 consists of 15 residues. Looked up from germline, CDR1 is SGDLS and CDR2 is YYNGEE. CDR3 coding DNA: TGTGCCAGCAGCCCAGATGTCCCGGCGGGTTCACCCCTCCACTTT. This translates into CASSPDVPAGSPLHF.

This clonotype showed up many times. The V call is TRBV7-2, the J call TRBJ2-5; maybe TRBD1 (6 bases). V lost 8 bases, J lost 5 bases, and 12 bases lay in between. Germline assignment: CDR1 SGHTA and CDR2 FQGNSA. This CDR3 has 12 amino acids. In DNA form, the CDR3 reads TGTGCCAGCGAAACAGGGACGGAGACCCAGTACTTC. Translation: CASETGTETQYF. Full variable domain (remainder filled in from reference TRBV7-2 and TRBJ2-5): GAGVSQSPSNKVTEKGKDVELRCDPISGHTALYWYRQSLGQGLEFLIYFQGNSAPDKSGLPSDRFSAERTGGSVSTLTIQRTQQEDSAVYLCASETGTETQYFGPGTRLLVL.

Ten or more counts support this clonotype. The rearrangement joins TRBV7-6 to TRBJ2-2, with TRBD1 matching 9 bases. The CDR3 is 14 residues long. J was trimmed by 7 bases and V by 5 bases; bases with no gene match: 5. Germline values: CDR1 SGHVS, CDR2 FNYEAQ. The CDR3 DNA sequence: TGTGCCAGCAGCCCAACAGGGGGCATCGGGGAGCTGTTTTTT. Translating gives CASSPTGGIGELFF.

This clonotype was observed at least ten times. The chain couples TRBV4-2 to TRBJ2-2; D remains ambiguous. Trimming stripped 2 bases from V and 0 bases from J, with 16 bases between. CDR3 size: 18 residues. Germline CDR1 LGHNA, CDR2 YNFKEQ. The chain's CDR3 is CASSQRWGDPANTGELFF. The CDR3 coding sequence is TGTGCCAGCAGCCAACGTTGGGGTGACCCTGCGAACACCGGGGAGCTGTTTTTT.

This clonotype was counted once. The chain employs TRBV7-2 and TRBJ2-7, with TRBD2 matching over 13 bases. V lost 2 bases and J lost 4; bases outside the gene matches: 2. The CDR3 sequence is 15 residues long. The germline V gene has CDR1 SGHTA and CDR2 FQGNSA. The CDR3 is CASSLQGLAGYEQYF. The CDR3 bases are TGTGCCAGCAGCTTACAGGGACTAGCGGGATACGAGCAGTACTTC.

This clonotype appeared a few times. The chain joins TRBV7-9 to TRBJ1-6, with unresolved D. Germline CDR1 SEHNR, CDR2 FQNEAQ (reference sequence). With 5 bases removed from V and 10 bases from J, the gap between germline ends came to 18 bases. The CDR3 is 15 residues long. The CDR3 coding sequence is TGTGCCAGCAGCCCAACTCGGGGTCGGGTCTCACCCCTCCACTTT. Translation gives CASSPTRGRVSPLHF.

This clonotype was counted only a few times. V is TRBV18 and J is TRBJ1-2, with a possible D match to TRBD1 (5 bases). The V and J ends lost 9 bases and 4 bases respectively, with 15 bases between them. The CDR3 runs to 13 residues. Germline V gene lookup returns CDR1 KGHSH and CDR2 LQKENI. DNA of the CDR3: TGTGCCAGTACTAAAGGGGATGCCTATGGCTACACCTTC. As protein: CASTKGDAYGYTF. The full variable domain, completed using reference TRBV18 and TRBJ1-2, is NAGVMQNPRHLVRRRGQEARLRCSPMKGHSHVYWYRQLPEEGLKFMVYLQKENIIDESGMPKERFSAEFPKEGPSILRIQQVVRGDSAAYFCASTKGDAYGYTFGSGTRLTVV.

This clonotype was picked up a small number of times. V usage is TRBV3-1 and J usage is TRBJ1-1; D unclear. Germline CDR1 and CDR2: LGHDT and YNNKEL (reference sequence). Trimming pared 4 bases from V and 1 base from J, leaving 16 bases between. This CDR3 region has 16 residues. CDR3 protein: CASSLKGDLRNTEAFF. In DNA, the CDR3 is TGTGCCAGCAGCCTCAAGGGTGACCTCAGGAACACTGAAGCTTTCTTT.

In this sample, this clonotype turned up a few times. The chain has TRBV6-2 or TRBV6-3 and TRBJ1-5, with D unclear. The CDR3 is made up of 13 amino acids. CDR1 MNHEY and CDR2 SVGEGT come from the germline V gene. V gave up 4 bases and J gave up 4 bases, with 8 bases separating them. This CDR3 is CASSFTGNQPQHF. CDR3 in DNA: TGTGCCAGCAGTTTCACGGGTAATCAGCCCCAGCATTTT.

This clonotype was found many times. The chain is built from TRBV5-1 and TRBJ2-7; 9 nucleotides agree with TRBD2. Trimming at V came to 1 base and at J to 5 bases, leaving 13 bases not matched to a gene. Germline V gene data show CDR1 as SGHRS and CDR2 as YFSETQ. The CDR3 is 17 amino acids. CDR3 residues: CASSLRGAGGPIDEQYF. CDR3 nucleotides: TGCGCCAGCAGCTTGAGGGGGGCGGGAGGGCCAATCGACGAGCAGTACTTC.

This clonotype was counted ten times or more. V and J are TRBV14 and TRBJ2-1; 7 nucleotides match TRBD2. The junction had 14 bases not matched to a gene; V was cut back by 5 bases and J by 10 bases. The CDR3 length is 15 residues. Germline CDR1 is SGHDN and CDR2 is FVKESK. This chain's CDR3 is CASSYLAGPGQEQFF. CDR3 in DNA: TGTGCCAGCAGCTACTTAGCGGGCCCGGGTCAGGAGCAGTTCTTC.

This clonotype was seen at least ten times. V usage is TRBV5-1 and J usage is TRBJ2-1; TRBD2 matches 7 bases. In germline, CDR1 is SGHRS, CDR2 YFSETQ. V was pared by 0 bases and J by 9 bases, with 9 bases of the junction left unmatched. This CDR3 is built from 15 residues. As DNA, the CDR3 is TGCGCCAGCAGCTTGGTTGCGGGAGCTTCCGGTGAGCAGTTCTTC. Protein sequence: CASSLVAGASGEQFF.

This clonotype is medium-sized in the sample. The chain uses TRBV15 and TRBJ2-1, with 8 bases aligning to TRBD2. The CDR3 loop spans 16 amino acids. Germline V gives CDR1 LNHNV, CDR2 YYDKDF (reference sequence). V dropped 0 bases and J dropped 8; count of bases not matched to a gene: 9. The chain's CDR3 is CATSRDVGLGGHEQFF. CDR3 DNA: TGTGCCACCAGCAGAGATGTGGGACTAGGAGGCCATGAGCAGTTCTTC.

This clonotype occurred many times. This chain joins TRBV12-3 or TRBV12-4 and TRBJ1-1, with a weak D call TRBD1 (6 bases). The V end was cut by 7 bases, the J end by 4 bases, with 10 bases between. The CDR3 totals 12 residues. CDR3 DNA sequence: TGTGCCAGCACAAACAGGGCCACTGAAGCTTTCTTT. Its translation: CASTNRATEAFF.

This clonotype was counted a few times. V gene TRBV7-3 combines with J gene TRBJ2-2; no clear D. Germline V gene lookup returns CDR1 SGHTA and CDR2 FQGTGA. Trimming left V 0 bases short and J 6 bases short, with 5 bases between. CDR3 length equals 13 residues. In nucleotides, the CDR3 is TGTGCCAGCAGCTTAACGGCACCCGGGGAGCTGTTTTTT. It translates to CASSLTAPGELFF. Combining the CDR3 with reference TRBV7-3 and TRBJ2-2 gives the whole variable domain GAGVSQTPSNKVTEKGKYVELRCDPISGHTALYWYRQSLGQGPEFLIYFQGTGAADDSGLPNDRFFAVRPEGSVSTLKIQRTERGDSAVYLCASSLTAPGELFFGEGSRLTVL.

This clonotype was counted only a few times. The rearrangement joins TRBV7-8 to TRBJ1-1; possibly TRBD1 for D (5 bases). CDR1 is SGHVS and CDR2 is FQNEAQ in the germline V gene. CDR3 length equals 15 residues. Trimming left V 4 bases short and J 1 base short, with 13 bases between. CDR3 region: CASSSLGHSNTEAFF. In DNA, the CDR3 is TGTGCCAGCAGCTCTTTGGGGCATTCGAACACTGAAGCTTTCTTT. Combining the CDR3 with reference TRBV7-8 and TRBJ1-1 gives the whole variable domain GAGVSQSPRYKVAKRGQDVALRCDPISGHVSLFWYQQALGQGPEFLTYFQNEAQLDKSGLPSDRFFAERPEGSVSTLKIQRTQQEDSAVYLCASSSLGHSNTEAFFGQGTRLTVV.

This rearrangement joins TRBV12-3 or TRBV12-4 to TRBJ2-5; 8 bases align to TRBD2. CDR3 length: 15 amino acids. V lost 6 bases, J lost 4 bases, and 10 bases stayed unmatched. In nucleotides, the CDR3 is TGTGCCAGCAGCCCTACCGGAGCGGGAGCAGAGACCCAGTACTTC. Translated: CASSPTGAGAETQYF.

This clonotype has ten or more counts. The chain links TRBV12-3 or TRBV12-4 to TRBJ2-2; the D gene is possibly TRBD1 (6 bases). The CDR3 runs 19 residues. V was shortened by 5 bases and J by 7 bases, with 29 bases between the two germline ends. CDR3 protein: CASSVLPGHSSQTGGELFF. In DNA form, the CDR3 reads TGTGCCAGCAGTGTCTTACCGGGACATTCCTCACAAACCGGCGGGGAGCTGTTTTTT.

This clonotype showed up many times. The V and J genes are TRBV20-1 and TRBJ1-5; D is uncertain. V dropped 3 bases and J dropped 3 bases, with 9 bases sitting between them. The CDR3 has 13 amino acids. Looked up from germline, CDR1 is DFQATT and CDR2 is SNEGSKA (reference sequence). The chain's CDR3 is CSASRGLNQPQHF. For the CDR3, the DNA is TGCAGTGCTAGCCGGGGTCTCAATCAGCCCCAGCATTTT.